Sequencing of this T cell receptor (beta chain) was carried out in a study of cytomegalovirus exposure and HLA in healthy donors. Study information: Early on, a data release was issued that held roughly 80 million unique TCRs from HLA-typed donors. Study-level findings and limits: In a later analysis, across HLA loci, associated TCR counts were highest for DRB1, lowest for HLA-C.

Primers: 60 Vbeta forward and 13 Jbeta reverse. TCRdb's copy holds only in-frame clones and misses some; the assay was immunoSEQ multiplex PCR. The sample lists about 270,000 clones, 75% to 90% occurring once. As regards this clone: Its target is not known.

Looked up from germline, CDR1 is SGHRS and CDR2 is YFSETQ. The CDR3 consists of 14 residues. V was shortened by 4 bases and J by 2 bases, with 11 bases between the two germline ends. This sequence was found in a man aged 35 to 55 in good health and CMV-seropositive. Source material: PBMCs. The chain joins TRBV5-1 to TRBJ2-3, with D possibly TRBD1 on 6 matching bases. CDR3 sequence reads: CASSPQGLTDTQYF. CDR3 bases: TGCGCCAGCAGCCCGCAGGGGCTCACAGATACGCAGTATTTT.